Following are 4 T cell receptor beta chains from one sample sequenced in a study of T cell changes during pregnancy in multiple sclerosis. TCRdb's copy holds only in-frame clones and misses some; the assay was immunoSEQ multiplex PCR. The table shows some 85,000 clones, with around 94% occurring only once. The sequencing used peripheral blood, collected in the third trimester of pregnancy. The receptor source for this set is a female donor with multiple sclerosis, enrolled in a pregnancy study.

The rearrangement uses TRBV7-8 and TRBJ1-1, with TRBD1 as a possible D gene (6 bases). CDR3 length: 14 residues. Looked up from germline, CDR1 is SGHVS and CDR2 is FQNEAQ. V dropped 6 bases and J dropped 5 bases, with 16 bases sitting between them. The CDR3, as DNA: TGTGCCAGCAGTCCACAGGGCCCAAGGACTGAAGCTTTCTTT. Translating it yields CASSPQGPRTEAFF.

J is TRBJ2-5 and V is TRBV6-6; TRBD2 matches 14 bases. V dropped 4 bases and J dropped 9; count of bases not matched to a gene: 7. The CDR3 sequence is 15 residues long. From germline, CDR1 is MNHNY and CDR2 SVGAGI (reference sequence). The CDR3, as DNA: TGTGCCAGCAGTTGGGGACTAGCGGGAGTTTTGGCCCAGTACTTC. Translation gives CASSWGLAGVLAQYF.

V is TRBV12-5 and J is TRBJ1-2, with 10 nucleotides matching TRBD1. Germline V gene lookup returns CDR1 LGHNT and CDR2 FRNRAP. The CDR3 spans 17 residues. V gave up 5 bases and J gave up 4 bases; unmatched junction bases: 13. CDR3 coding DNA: TGTGCTAGTGGTCCAGGGACAGGGGAAAATGCCCCCTATGGCTACACCTTC. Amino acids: CASGPGTGENAPYGYTF.

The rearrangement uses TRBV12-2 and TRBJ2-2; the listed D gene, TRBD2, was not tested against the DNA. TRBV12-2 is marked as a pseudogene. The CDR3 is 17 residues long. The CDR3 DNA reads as TGTGCAAGTCGCTTAGCACCGACTAGCGGGAACACCGGGGAGCTGTTTTTT. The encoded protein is CASRLAPTSGNTGELFF.